This TCR beta chain was obtained from a study of T cell clonotyping in hematopoietic cell transplantation. The wider study: Blood collection times were about day -28 and days 30, 100, 180 posttransplant. The study, taken as a whole, reports: Graft donor and pretransplant recipient Inverse Simpson Index values predicted broader posttransplant TCR diversity. After transplant, recipient diversity fell while pathologically expanded clonotypes grew through day 180.

Profiling relied on immunoSEQ multiplex PCR, and the TCRdb table lists in-frame clones only, not all of them. Of 14,000 or so clones in the sample, about three fifths were seen once. Notes on this clone: Antigen: not known.

The CDR3 spans 14 residues. Trimming stripped 4 bases from V and 2 bases from J, with 11 bases between. CDR1 and CDR2 from the germline V gene are SEHNR and FQNEAQ (reference sequence). The chain employs TRBV7-9 and TRBJ1-2; TRBD1 is a possible D gene (5 bases). This sequence was found in a human donor who either received an allogeneic hematopoietic cell transplant for a myeloid malignancy or was a related donor (not recorded which). Some clones in this sample may be carry-over from other donors' samples. Sequences were obtained from PBMCs. CDR3 amino acids: CASSSIGENYGYTF. Written as DNA, the CDR3 is TGTGCCAGCAGCTCAATAGGGGAGAACTATGGCTACACCTTC.